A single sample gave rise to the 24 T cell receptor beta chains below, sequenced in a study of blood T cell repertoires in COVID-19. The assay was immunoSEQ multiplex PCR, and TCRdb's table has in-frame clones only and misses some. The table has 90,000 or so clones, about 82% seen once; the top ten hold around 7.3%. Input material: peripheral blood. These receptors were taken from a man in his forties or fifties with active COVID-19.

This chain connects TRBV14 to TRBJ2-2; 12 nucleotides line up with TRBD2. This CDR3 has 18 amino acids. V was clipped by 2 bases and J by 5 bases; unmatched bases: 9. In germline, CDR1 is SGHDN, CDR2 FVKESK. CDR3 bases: TGTGCCAGCAGCCAATCCGCTAGCGGGAGGGCCGGAACCGGGGAGCTGTTTTTT. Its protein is CASSQSASGRAGTGELFF.

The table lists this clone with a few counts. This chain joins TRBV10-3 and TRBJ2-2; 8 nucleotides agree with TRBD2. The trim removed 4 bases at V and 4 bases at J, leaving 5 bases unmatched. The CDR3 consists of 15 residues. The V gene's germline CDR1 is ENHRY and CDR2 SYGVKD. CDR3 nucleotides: TGTGCCATCAGTGCGCTAGCGGGTACCACCGGGGAGCTGTTTTTT. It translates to CAISALAGTTGELFF.

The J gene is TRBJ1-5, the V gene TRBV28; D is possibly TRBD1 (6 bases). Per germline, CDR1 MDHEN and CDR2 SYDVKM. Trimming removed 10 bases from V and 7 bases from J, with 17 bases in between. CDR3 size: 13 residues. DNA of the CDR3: TGTGCCACCGGCGGGGGCACCCACCAGCCCCAGCATTTT. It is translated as CATGGGTHQPQHF.

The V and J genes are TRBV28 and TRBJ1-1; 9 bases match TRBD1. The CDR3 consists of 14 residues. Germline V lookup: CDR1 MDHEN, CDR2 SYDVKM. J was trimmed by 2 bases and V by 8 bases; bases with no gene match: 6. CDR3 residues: CASRTGGANTEAFF. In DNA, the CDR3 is TGTGCCAGCCGCACAGGGGGCGCAAACACTGAAGCTTTCTTT.

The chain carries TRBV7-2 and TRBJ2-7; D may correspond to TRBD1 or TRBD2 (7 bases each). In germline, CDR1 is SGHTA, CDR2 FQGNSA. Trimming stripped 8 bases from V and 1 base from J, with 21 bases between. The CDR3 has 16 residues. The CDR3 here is CASALGGGSRSYEQYF. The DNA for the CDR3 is TGTGCCAGCGCCTTAGGGGGCGGGAGTCGGTCCTACGAGCAGTACTTC.

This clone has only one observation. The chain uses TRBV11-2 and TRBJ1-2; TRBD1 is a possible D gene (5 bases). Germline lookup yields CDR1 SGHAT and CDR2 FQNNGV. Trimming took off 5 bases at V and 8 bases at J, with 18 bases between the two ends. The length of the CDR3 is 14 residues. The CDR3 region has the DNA TGTGCCAGCAGCCAGGGCTGGGACTTGGGCGGCTACACCTTC. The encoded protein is CASSQGWDLGGYTF.

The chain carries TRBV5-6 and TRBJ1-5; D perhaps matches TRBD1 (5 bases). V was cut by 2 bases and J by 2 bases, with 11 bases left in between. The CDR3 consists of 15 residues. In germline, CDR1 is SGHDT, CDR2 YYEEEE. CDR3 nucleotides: TGTGCCAGCAGCTTACAAGGGGTTGGCAATCAGCCCCAGCATTTT. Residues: CASSLQGVGNQPQHF.

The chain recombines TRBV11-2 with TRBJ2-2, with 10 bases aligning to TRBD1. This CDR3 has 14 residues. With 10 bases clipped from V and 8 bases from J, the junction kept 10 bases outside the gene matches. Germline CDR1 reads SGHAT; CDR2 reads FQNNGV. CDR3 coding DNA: TGTGCCACAAGTAGGGACAGGGGAGGAGGGGAGCTGTTTTTT. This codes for CATSRDRGGGELFF.

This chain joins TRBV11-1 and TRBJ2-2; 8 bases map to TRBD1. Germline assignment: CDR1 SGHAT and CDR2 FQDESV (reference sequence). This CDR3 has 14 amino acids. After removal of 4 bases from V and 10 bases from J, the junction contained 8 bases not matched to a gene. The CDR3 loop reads CASSWQTGEAELFF. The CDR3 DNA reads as TGTGCCAGCAGCTGGCAGACAGGGGAGGCGGAGCTGTTTTTT. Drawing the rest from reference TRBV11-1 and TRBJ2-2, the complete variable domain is EAEVAQSPRYKITEKSQAVAFWCDPISGHATLYWYRQILGQGPELLVQFQDESVVDDSQLPKDRFSAERLKGVDSTLKIQPAELGDSAMYLCASSWQTGEAELFFGEGSRLTVL.

The CDR3 here is CASSARQGRYHIQFTDTQYF. CDR3 in DNA: TGTGCCAGCAGCGCCCGACAGGGGCGCTACCATATACAATTCACAGATACGCAGTATTTT. The J gene is TRBJ2-3, the V gene TRBV21-1; the listed D gene, TRBD1, was not tested against the DNA. TRBV21-1 constitutes a pseudogene. The CDR3 runs to 20 residues.

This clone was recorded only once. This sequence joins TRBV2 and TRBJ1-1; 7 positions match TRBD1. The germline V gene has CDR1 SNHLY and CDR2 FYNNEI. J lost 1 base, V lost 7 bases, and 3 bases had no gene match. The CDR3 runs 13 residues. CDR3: CASTGTANTEAFF. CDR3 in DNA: TGTGCCAGCACTGGGACAGCGAACACTGAAGCTTTCTTT.

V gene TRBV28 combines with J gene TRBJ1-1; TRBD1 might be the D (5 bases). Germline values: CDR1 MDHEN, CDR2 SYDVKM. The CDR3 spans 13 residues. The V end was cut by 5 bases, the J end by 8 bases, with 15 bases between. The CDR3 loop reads CASSITGTREAFF. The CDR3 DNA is TGTGCCAGCAGTATCACCGGGACTAGGGAAGCTTTCTTT.

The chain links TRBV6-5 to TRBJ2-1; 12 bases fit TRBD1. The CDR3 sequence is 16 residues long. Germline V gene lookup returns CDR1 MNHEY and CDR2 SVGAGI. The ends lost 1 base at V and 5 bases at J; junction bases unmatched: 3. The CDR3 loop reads CASSYLGTGGHNEQFF. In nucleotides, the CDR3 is TGTGCCAGCAGTTACTTAGGGACAGGGGGCCACAATGAGCAGTTCTTC.

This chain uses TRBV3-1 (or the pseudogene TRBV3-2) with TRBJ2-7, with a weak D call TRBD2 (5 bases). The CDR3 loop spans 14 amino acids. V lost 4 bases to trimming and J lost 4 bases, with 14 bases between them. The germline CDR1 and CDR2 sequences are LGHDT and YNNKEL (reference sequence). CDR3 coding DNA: TGTGCCAGCAGCCCTTACTTTACTAGTTACGAGCAGTACTTC. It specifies CASSPYFTSYEQYF.

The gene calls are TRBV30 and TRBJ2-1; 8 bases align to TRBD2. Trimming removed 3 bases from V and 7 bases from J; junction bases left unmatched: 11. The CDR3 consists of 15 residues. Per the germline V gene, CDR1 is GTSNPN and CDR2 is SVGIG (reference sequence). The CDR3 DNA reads TGTGCCTGGAGGGGGACTAGTTATGCCCTAAATGAGCAGTTCTTC. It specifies CAWRGTSYALNEQFF.

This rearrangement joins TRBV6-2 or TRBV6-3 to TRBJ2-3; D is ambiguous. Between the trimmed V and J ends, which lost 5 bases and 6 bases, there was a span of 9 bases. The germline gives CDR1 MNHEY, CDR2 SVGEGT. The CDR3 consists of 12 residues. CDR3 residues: CASSDSPDTQYF. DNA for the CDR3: TGTGCCAGCAGTGATAGCCCTGATACGCAGTATTTT.

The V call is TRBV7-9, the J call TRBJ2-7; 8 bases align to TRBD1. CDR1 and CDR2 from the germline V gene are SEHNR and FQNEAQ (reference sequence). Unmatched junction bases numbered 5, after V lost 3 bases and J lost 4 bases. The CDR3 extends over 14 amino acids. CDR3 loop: CASSLRGQGYEQYF. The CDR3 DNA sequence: TGTGCCAGCAGCTTGCGTGGACAGGGATACGAGCAGTACTTC.

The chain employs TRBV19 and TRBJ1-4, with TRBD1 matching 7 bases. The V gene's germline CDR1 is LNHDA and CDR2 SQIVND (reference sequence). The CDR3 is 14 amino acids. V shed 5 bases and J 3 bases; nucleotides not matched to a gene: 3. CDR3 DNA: TGTGCCAGTAGTCCGGGACAGCCTAATGAAAAACTGTTTTTT. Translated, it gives CASSPGQPNEKLFF.

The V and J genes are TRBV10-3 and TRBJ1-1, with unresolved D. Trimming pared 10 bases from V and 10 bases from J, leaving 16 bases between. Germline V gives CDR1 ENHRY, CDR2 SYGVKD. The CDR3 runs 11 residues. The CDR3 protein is CASSDGRSAFF. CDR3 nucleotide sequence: TGTGCCAGTAGTGACGGTAGATCAGCTTTCTTT.

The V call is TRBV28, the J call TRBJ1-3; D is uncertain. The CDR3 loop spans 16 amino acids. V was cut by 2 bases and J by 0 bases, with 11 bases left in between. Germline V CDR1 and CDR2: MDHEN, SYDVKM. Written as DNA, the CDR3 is TGTGCCAGCAGTTTAATTTCGGGGAGCTCTGGAAACACCATATATTTT. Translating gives CASSLISGSSGNTIYF.

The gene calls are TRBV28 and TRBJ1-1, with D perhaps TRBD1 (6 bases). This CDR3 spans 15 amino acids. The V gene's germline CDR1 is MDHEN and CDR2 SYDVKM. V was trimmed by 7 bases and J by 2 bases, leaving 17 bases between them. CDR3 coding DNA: TGTGCCAGCACCACCGCTGGGACAAGAAACACTGAAGCTTTCTTT. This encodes CASTTAGTRNTEAFF. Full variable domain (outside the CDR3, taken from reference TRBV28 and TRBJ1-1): DVKVTQSSRYLVKRTGEKVFLECVQDMDHENMFWYRQDPGLGLRLIYFSYDVKMKEKGDIPEGYSVSREKKERFSLILESASTNQTSMYLCASTTAGTRNTEAFFGQGTRLTVV.

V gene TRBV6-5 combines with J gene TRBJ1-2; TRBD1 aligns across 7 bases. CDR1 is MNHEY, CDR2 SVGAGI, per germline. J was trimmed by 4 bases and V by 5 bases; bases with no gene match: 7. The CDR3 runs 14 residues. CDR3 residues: CASSPRRDSYGYTF. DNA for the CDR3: TGTGCCAGCAGTCCGCGGCGGGACAGCTATGGCTACACCTTC.

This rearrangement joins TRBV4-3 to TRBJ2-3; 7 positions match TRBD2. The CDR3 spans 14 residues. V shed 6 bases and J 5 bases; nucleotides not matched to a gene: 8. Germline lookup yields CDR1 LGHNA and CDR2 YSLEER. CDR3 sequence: CASRRGGGEDTQYF. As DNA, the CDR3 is TGCGCCAGCAGACGCGGCGGGGGAGAAGATACGCAGTATTTT.

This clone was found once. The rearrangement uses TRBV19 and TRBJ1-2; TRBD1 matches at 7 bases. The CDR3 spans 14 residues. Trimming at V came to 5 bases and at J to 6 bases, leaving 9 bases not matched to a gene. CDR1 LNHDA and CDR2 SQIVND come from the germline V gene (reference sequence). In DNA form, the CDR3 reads TGTGCCAGTAGTGCGACAGGGCGGGTCGATGGCTACACCTTC. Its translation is CASSATGRVDGYTF.